The clone carrying this TCR beta chain was counted only a few times. Its antigen is still unknown. This record belongs to a study of CD8 T cells in ankylosing spondylitis. Findings and caveats of the study: Previously reported in reactive arthritis synovial fluid and blood were some of the motif variants. A TCR beta motif made of about eight highly homologous variants seemed typical of ankylosing spondylitis blood.

TCRdb re-derived calls from the 5' RACE reads in MiXCR, one entry per CDR3 protein. The sample includes a few hundred thousand distinct CDR3 sequences, around 7.6% of them seen just once. Source material: blood, either unsorted or a sorted T cell fraction (not recorded which). The clonotype was recovered from a male donor with ankylosing spondylitis.

CDR3 amino acids: CASIINYQGAFGAEAFF. The CDR3 DNA reads as TGTGCCAGCATCATTAACTACCAGGGGGCCTTTGGAGCTGAAGCTTTCTTT. The chain couples TRBV13 to TRBJ1-1; 8 bases are shared with TRBD1. CDR3 length equals 17 residues. The germline V gene has CDR1 PRHDT and CDR2 FYEKMQ (reference sequence). The trim removed 7 bases at V and 6 bases at J, leaving 19 bases unmatched.